Here is one T cell receptor (beta chain) with its context. This sample stems from a study of blood T cell repertoires in COVID-19. About the study: The United States, Italy and Spain were the sources of the acute and convalescent COVID-19 samples.

Some clones are missing from TCRdb's copy, which holds only in-frame ones; the method was immunoSEQ multiplex PCR. Of some 160,000 clones detected, around 84% appear once; the ten largest clones hold roughly 8%. Participants' own reports of clinical history determined their cohort assignment. The germline V and J ends were trimmed by 0 bases and 2 bases, with 2 bases remaining between them. The germline gives CDR1 ENHRY, CDR2 SYGVKD. This CDR3 region has 12 residues. The sample taken for sequencing was PBMCs or T cells enriched from blood (not recorded which). This TCR was sampled from a woman aged 50 to 60 who had recovered from COVID-19. The gene calls are TRBV10-3 and TRBJ2-7; no firm D call. The CDR3 spells CAISESAYEQYF. The CDR3 DNA follows: TGTGCCATCAGTGAGTCCGCCTACGAGCAGTACTTC.